This TCR beta chain was recorded in a study of CD8 T cells in Susac syndrome. For the study at large: Patients with Susac syndrome, at blood draw, were therapy-naive, on corticosteroids, or on intravenous immunoglobulin alone.

Random-hexamer reverse transcription was applied to about 0.45 to 1 ug RNA. The CDR3 of TCR beta was amplified by immunoSEQ multiplex PCR across 54 Vbeta and 13 Jbeta. TCRdb re-derived calls from the immunoSEQ multiplex PCR reads in MiXCR, one entry per CDR3 protein. This sample has approximately 190,000 distinct CDR3 sequences; roughly 95% occur once, and the top ten carry 0.098%. Germline CDR1 is SGHTA and CDR2 is FQGNSA. V lost 5 bases and J lost 3; bases outside the gene matches: 3. This CDR3 contains 15 residues. Negative isolation was used for CD8+ and CD4+ T cells, and FACS enrichment was applied to TEMRA cells.

The specimen sequenced was CD4+ T cells from PBMCs. The chain is built from TRBV7-2 and TRBJ2-1, with TRBD2 matching 11 bases. The TCR originated in a human donor with Susac syndrome. CDR3 DNA: TGTGCCAGCAGCGTTAGCGGGGGGGTCTACAATGAGCAGTTCTTC. Translating gives CASSVSGGVYNEQFF.